The source of this TCR beta chain is a study of T cell repertoires in cytomegalovirus infection. Across the study: Recently described HLA-C-restricted plus well-studied HLA-B-restricted CMV epitopes were used. Public TCR beta signatures were indicative of both CMV infection and a matching HLA type.

From the reads, TCRdb called clonotypes with MiXCR, one entry per CDR3 protein. The sample records approximately 730,000 distinct CDR3 sequences, roughly a third being singletons. CDR1 is SGHTA, CDR2 FQGNSA, per germline. V was shortened by 5 bases and J by 11 bases, with 20 bases between the two germline ends. The length of the CDR3 is 14 residues. In its sample, this clonotype was seen many times. Its antigen remains unknown. The chain combines TRBV7-2 with TRBJ2-3; D may be TRBD2 (5 bases). The sequence came from a human donor in good health (CMV status not recorded). Some clones in this sample may be carry-over from other donors' samples. The specimen was cultured PBMCs, collected from culture after CMV antigen stimulation. CDR3 nucleotide sequence: TGTGCCAGCAGCCCCCCCCGAGGAGCCGGAGGGCAGTATTTT. This gives the protein CASSPPRGAGGQYF. Full variable domain (outside the CDR3, taken from reference TRBV7-2 and TRBJ2-3): GAGVSQSPSNKVTEKGKDVELRCDPISGHTALYWYRQSLGQGLEFLIYFQGNSAPDKSGLPSDRFSAERTGGSVSTLTIQRTQQEDSAVYLCASSPPRGAGGQYFGPGTRLTVL.